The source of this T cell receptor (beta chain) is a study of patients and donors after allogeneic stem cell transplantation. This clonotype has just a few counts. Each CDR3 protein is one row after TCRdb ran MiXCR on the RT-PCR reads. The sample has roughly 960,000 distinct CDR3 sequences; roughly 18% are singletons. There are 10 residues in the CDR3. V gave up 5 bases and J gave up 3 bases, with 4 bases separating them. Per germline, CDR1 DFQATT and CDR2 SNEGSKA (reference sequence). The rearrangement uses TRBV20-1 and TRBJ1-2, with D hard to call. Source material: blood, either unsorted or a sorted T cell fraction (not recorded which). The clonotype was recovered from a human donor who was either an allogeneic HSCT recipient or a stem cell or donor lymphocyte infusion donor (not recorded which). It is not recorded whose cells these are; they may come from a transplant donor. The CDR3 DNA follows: TGCAGTGCTGGGGACTATGGCTACACCTTC. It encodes CSAGDYGYTF.